This T cell receptor (beta chain) was found in a study of blood T cell repertoires in COVID-19. About the study: Whether acute or convalescent, the COVID-19 samples came from the United States, Italy and Spain.

Original processing notes: Cell counts per sample came from amplifying reference gene primers. Clones were read by immunoSEQ multiplex PCR, and TCRdb kept only the in-frame ones, dropping some. The V and J calls and the clone size are those of that table, but D and trimming were determined from the DNA. The sample includes some 290,000 clones, roughly nine tenths of them seen just once. The CDR3 is 14 residues long. Germline V CDR1 and CDR2: MNHNY, SVGAGI (reference sequence). V lost 7 bases and J lost 2, with 14 bases in between. The V call is TRBV6-6, the J call TRBJ2-5; perhaps TRBD1 as D (6 bases). Sequences were obtained from peripheral blood. This TCR came from a man younger than 30 with active or convalescent COVID-19. In DNA form, the CDR3 reads TGTGCCAGCAAAAGAGCAGGGGCTCAAGAGACCCAGTACTTC. It is translated as CASKRAGAQETQYF.